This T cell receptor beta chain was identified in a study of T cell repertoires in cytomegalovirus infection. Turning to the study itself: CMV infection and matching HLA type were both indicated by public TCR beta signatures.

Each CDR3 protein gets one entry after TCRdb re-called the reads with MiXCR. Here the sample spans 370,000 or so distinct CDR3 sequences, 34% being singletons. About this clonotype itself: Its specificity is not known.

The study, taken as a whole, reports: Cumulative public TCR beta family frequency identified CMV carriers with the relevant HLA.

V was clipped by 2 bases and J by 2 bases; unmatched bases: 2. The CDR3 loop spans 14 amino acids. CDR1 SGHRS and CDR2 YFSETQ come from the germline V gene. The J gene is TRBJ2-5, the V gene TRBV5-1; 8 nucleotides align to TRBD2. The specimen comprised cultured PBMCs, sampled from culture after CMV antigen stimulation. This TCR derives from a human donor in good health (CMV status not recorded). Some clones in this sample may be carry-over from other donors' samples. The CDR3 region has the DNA TGCGCCAGCAGCTTCTCTAGCGGGCAAGAGACCCAGTACTTC. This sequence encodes CASSFSSGQETQYF.